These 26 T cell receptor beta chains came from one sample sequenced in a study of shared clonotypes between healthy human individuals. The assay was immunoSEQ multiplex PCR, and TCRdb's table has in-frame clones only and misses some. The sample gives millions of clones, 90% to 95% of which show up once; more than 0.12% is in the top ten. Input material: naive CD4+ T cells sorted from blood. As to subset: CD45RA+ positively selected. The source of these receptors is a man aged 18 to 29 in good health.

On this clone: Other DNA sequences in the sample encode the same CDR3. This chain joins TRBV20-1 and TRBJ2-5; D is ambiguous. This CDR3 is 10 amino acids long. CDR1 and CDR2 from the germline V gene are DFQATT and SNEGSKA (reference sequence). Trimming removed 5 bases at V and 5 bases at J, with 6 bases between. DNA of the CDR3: TGCAGTGCTCGAACGGAGACCCAGTACTTC. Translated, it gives CSARTETQYF.

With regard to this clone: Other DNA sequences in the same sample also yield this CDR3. The CDR3 coding sequence is TGCGCCAGCAGCTTATTGGGTGAGCAGTTCTTC. This encodes CASSLLGEQFF. The V gene is TRBV5-1, the J gene TRBJ2-1; D call uncertain. V shed 2 bases and J shed 9 bases, with 6 bases lying between them. Germline V gives CDR1 SGHRS, CDR2 YFSETQ. The CDR3 extends over 11 amino acids. The full variable domain, rest sourced from reference TRBV5-1 and TRBJ2-1, is KAGVTQTPRYLIKTRGQQVTLSCSPISGHRSVSWYQQTPGQGLQFLFEYFSETQRNKGNFPGRFSGRQFSNSRSEMNVSTLELGDSALYLCASSLLGEQFFGPGTRLTVL.

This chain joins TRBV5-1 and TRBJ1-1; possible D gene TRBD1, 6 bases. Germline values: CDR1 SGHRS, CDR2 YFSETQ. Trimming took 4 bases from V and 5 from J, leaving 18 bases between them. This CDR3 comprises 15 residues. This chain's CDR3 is CASSPGTTVHTEAFF. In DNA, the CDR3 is TGCGCCAGCAGCCCCGGGACAACTGTTCATACTGAAGCTTTCTTT.

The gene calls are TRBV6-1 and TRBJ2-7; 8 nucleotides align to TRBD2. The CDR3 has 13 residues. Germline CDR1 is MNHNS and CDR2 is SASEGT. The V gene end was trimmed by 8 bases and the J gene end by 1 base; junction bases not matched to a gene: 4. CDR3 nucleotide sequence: TGTGCCAGCTGTACTAGCGGTTCCTACGAGCAGTACTTC. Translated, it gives CASCTSGSYEQYF.

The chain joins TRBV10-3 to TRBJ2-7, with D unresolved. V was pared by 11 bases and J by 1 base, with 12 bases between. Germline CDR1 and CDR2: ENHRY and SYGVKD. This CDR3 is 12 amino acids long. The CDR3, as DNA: TGTGCCGGGCGCGTTATATCCTACGAGCAGTACTTC. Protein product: CAGRVISYEQYF.

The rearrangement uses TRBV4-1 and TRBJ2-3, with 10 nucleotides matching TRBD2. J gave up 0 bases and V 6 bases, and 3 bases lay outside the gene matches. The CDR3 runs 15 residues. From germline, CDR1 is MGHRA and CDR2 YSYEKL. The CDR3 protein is CASSLSGRSTDTQYF. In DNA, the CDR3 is TGCGCCAGCAGTCTTAGCGGGAGGAGCACAGATACGCAGTATTTT.

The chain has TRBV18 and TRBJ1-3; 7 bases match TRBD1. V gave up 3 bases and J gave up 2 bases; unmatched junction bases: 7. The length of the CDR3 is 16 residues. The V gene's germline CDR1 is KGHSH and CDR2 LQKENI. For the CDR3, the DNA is TGTGCCAGCTCACCCACCGGCACAGGGGCTGGAAACACCATATATTTT. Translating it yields CASSPTGTGAGNTIYF.

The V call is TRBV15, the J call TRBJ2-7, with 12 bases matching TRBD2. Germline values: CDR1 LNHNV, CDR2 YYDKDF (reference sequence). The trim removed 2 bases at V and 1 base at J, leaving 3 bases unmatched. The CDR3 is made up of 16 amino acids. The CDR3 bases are TGTGCCACCAGCAGATTACTAGCGGGAGGTTCCTACGAGCAGTACTTC. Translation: CATSRLLAGGSYEQYF.

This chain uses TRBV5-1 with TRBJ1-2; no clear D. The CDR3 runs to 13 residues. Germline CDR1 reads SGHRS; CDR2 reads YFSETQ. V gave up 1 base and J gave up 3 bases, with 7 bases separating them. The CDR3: CASSLMRDYGYTF. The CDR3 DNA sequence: TGCGCCAGCAGCTTGATGAGGGACTATGGCTACACCTTC.

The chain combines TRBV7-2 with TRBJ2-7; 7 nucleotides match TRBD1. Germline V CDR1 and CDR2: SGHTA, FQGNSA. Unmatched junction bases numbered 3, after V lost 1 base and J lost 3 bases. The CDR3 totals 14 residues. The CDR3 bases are TGTGCCAGCAGCTTAGACAGGGGAAACTACGAGCAGTACTTC. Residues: CASSLDRGNYEQYF.

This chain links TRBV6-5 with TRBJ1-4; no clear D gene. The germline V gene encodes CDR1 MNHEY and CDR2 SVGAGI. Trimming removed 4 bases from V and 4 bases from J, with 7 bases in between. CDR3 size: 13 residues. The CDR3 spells CASSLWRNEKLFF. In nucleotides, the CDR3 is TGTGCCAGCAGTTTGTGGCGTAATGAAAAACTGTTTTTT.

This CDR3 is CASSPGVPNEQFF. Written as DNA, the CDR3 is TGTGCCAGCAGTCCCGGAGTGCCCAATGAGCAGTTCTTC. This chain links TRBV6-6 with TRBJ2-1; D is unresolved. The CDR3 loop spans 13 amino acids. The V gene lost 5 bases and the J gene lost 6 bases, with 11 bases spanning the gap. CDR1 and CDR2 from the germline V gene are MNHNY and SVGAGI (reference sequence).

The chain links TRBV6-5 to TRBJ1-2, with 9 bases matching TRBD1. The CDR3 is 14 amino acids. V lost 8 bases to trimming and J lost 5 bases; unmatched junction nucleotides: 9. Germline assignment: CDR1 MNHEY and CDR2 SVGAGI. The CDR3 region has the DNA TGTGCCAGCGGAGGGACAGGGAAAGAATATGGCTACACCTTC. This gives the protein CASGGTGKEYGYTF.

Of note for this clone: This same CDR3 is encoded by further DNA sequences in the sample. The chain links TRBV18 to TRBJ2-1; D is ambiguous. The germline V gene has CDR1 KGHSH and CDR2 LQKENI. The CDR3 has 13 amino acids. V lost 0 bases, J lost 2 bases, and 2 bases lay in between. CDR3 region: CASSPPTYNEQFF. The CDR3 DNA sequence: TGTGCCAGCTCACCACCTACCTACAATGAGCAGTTCTTC.

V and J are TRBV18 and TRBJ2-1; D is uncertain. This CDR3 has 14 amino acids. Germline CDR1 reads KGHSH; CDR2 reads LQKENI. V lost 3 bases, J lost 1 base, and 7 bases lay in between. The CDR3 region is CASSPGQSYNEQFF. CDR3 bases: TGTGCCAGCTCACCTGGGCAGTCCTACAATGAGCAGTTCTTC.

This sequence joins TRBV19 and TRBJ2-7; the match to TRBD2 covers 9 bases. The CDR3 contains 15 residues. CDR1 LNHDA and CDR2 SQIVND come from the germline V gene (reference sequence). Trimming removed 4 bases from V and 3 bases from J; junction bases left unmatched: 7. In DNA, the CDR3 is TGTGCCAGTAGTACCTCCGGGACTAGCATCTACGAGCAGTACTTC. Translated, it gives CASSTSGTSIYEQYF.

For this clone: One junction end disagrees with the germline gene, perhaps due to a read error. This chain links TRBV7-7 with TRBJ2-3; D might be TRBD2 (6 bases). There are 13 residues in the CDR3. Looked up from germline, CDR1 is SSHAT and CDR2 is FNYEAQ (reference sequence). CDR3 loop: CASSLGEVDTQYF. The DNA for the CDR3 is TGTGCTAGCAGCTTAGGGGAGGTAGATACGCAGTATTTT.

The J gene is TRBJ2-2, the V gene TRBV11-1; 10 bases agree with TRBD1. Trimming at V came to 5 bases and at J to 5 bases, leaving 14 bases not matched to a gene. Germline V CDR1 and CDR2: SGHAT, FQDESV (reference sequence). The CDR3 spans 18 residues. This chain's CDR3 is CASSPGGRGQGLTGELFF. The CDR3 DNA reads TGTGCCAGCAGCCCGGGTGGTCGGGGACAGGGGTTAACCGGGGAGCTGTTTTTT.

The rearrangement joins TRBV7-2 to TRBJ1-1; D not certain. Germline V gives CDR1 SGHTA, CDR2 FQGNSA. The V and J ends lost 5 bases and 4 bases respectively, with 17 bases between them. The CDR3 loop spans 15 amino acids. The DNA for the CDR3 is TGTGCCAGCAGCCCCGCAGCCCACCGGGGCACTGAAGCTTTCTTT. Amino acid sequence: CASSPAAHRGTEAFF.

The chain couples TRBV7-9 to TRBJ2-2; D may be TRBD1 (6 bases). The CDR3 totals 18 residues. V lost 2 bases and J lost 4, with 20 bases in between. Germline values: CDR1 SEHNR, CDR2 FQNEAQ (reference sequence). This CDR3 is CASSLPHDGLGATGELFF. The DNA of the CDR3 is TGTGCCAGCAGCTTACCCCATGATGGCCTGGGGGCCACCGGGGAGCTGTTTTTT.

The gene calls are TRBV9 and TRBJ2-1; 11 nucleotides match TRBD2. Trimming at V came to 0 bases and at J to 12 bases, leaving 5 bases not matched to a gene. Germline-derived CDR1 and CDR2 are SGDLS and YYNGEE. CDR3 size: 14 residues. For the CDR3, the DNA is TGTGCCAGCAGCGTAGACACTAGCGGGAGAACGCAGTTCTTC. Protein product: CASSVDTSGRTQFF.

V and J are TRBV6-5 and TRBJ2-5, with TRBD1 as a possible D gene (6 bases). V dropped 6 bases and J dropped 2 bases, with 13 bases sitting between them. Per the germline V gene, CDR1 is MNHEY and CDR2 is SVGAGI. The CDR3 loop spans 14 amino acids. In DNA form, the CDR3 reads TGTGCCAGCAGGCCCTGGACAGCTCAAGAGACCCAGTACTTC. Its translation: CASRPWTAQETQYF.

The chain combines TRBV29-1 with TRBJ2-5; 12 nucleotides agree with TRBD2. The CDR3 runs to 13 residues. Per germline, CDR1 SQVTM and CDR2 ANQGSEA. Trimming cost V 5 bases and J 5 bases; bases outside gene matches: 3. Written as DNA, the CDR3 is TGCAGCGTTCGACTAGCGGGGGCGGAGACCCAGTACTTC. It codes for CSVRLAGAETQYF.

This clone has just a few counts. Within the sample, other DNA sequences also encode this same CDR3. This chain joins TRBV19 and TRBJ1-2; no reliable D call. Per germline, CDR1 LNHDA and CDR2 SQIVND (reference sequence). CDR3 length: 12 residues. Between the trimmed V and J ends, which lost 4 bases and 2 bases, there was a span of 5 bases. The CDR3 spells CASSRPNYGYTF. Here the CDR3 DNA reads TGTGCCAGTAGTAGGCCAAACTATGGCTACACCTTC.

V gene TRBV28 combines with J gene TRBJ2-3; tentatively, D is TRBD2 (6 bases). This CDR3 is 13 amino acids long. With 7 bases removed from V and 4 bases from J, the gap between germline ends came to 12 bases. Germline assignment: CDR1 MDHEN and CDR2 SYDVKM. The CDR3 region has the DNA TGTGCCAGCAACCCATGGGGGGCAGATACGCAGTATTTT. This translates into CASNPWGADTQYF. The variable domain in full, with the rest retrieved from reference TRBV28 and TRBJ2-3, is DVKVTQSSRYLVKRTGEKVFLECVQDMDHENMFWYRQDPGLGLRLIYFSYDVKMKEKGDIPEGYSVSREKKERFSLILESASTNQTSMYLCASNPWGADTQYFGPGTRLTVL.

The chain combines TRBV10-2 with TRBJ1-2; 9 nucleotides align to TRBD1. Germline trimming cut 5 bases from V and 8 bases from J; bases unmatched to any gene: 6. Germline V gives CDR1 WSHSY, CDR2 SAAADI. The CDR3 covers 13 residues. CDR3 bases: TGCGCCAGCAGTTCACAGGGGGCGCTCGGCTACACCTTC. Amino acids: CASSSQGALGYTF.